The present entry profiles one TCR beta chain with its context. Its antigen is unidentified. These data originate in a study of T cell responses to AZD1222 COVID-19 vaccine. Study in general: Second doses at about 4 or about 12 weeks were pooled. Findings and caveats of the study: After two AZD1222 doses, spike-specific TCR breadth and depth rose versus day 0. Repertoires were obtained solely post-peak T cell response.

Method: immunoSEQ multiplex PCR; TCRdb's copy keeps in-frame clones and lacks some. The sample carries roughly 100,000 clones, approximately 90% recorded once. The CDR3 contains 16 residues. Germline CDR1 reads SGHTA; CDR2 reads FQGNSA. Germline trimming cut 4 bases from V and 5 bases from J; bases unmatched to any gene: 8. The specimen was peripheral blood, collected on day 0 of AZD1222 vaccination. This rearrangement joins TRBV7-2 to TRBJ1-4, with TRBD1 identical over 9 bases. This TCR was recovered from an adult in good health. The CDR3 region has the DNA TGTGCCAGCAGCTCGTCAACAGGGGGCCCGAATGAAAAACTGTTTTTT. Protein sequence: CASSSSTGGPNEKLFF. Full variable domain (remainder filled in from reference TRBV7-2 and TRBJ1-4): GAGVSQSPSNKVTEKGKDVELRCDPISGHTALYWYRQSLGQGLEFLIYFQGNSAPDKSGLPSDRFSAERTGGSVSTLTIQRTQQEDSAVYLCASSSSTGGPNEKLFFGSGTQLSVL.